Listed here is a single T cell receptor beta chain. Its antigen is still unknown. The study ran its PCR with 60 Vbeta and 13 Jbeta primers. The repertoire was sequenced with immunoSEQ multiplex PCR; TCRdb's copy has only in-frame clones and lacks some. The sample lists approximately 190,000 clones, about 85% occurring once. The data derive from a study of cytomegalovirus exposure and HLA in healthy donors. Study details: From roughly 180 million T cells, an earlier analysis saw roughly 100 million unique TCR beta sequences. Points from the study as a whole: With later analysis, a missense DCLRE1C variant became linked to TCR beta V- and J-gene trimming.

Donors counted as nominally healthy when sampled, yet unrecorded immune exposures were likely. This CDR3 has 15 residues. The chain recombines TRBV21-1 with TRBJ1-6; the table gives TRBD1 as D, unverified against the DNA. TRBV21-1 is assigned pseudogene status. Sequenced material: PBMCs. The clonotype was recovered from a boy aged 2 to 9 in good health and CMV-seronegative. The CDR3 here is CASSSHRGANSPLHF. For the CDR3, the DNA is TGTGCCAGCAGCTCCCACAGGGGCGCAAATTCACCCCTCCACTTT.